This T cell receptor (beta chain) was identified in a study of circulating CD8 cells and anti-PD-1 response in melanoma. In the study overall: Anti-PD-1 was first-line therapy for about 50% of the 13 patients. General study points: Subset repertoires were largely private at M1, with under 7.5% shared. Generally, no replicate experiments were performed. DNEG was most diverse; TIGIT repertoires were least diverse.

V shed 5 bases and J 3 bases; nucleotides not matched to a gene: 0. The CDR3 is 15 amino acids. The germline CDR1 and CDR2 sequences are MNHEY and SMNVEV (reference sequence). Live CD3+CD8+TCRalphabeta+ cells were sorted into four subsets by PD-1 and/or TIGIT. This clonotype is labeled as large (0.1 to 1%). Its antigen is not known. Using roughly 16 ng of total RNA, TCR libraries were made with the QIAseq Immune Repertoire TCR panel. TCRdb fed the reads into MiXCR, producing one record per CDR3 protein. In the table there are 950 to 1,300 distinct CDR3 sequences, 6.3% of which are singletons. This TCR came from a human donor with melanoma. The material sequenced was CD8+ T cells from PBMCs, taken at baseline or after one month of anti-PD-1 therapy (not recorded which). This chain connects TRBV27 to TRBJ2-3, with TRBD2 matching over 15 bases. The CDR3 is CASSGTSGGTDTQYF. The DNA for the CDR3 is TGTGCCAGCAGTGGGACTAGCGGGGGGACAGATACGCAGTATTTT.